The clone carrying this T cell receptor (beta chain) showed up just a few times. No antigen is known for it. A read error may account for a junction end that differs from germline. This CDR3 is built from 13 residues. Germline CDR1 SGHVS, CDR2 FNYEAQ. The data originate from a study of T cell repertoires in cytomegalovirus infection. In the study overall: Recently identified HLA-C-restricted CMV epitopes were used, and well-studied HLA-B-restricted CMV epitopes were used as well. Public TCR beta signature analysis indicated the presence of both CMV infection and matching HLA type. General study points: CMV carriers with the relevant HLA were identified by cumulative public TCR beta family frequency.

TCRdb called the reads again in MiXCR, with one record for every CDR3 protein. The sample has around 800,000 distinct CDR3 sequences, approximately 32% seen once. This chain joins TRBV7-6 and TRBJ2-5; D is ambiguous. The TCR was taken from a human donor in good health (CMV status not recorded). Some clones in this sample may be carry-over from other donors' samples. This material consisted of cultured CD8+ T cells from PBMCs, taken from culture after CMV antigen stimulation. The DNA for the CDR3 is TGTGCTAGCAGCTTTTTTCACGGGGAGACCCAGTACTTC. Its translation is CASSFFHGETQYF.